This T cell receptor (beta chain) was obtained from a study of blood T cell repertoires in COVID-19. Germline loops: CDR1 SGHAT, CDR2 FQNNGV. The V and J ends lost 5 bases and 3 bases respectively, with 16 bases between them. This CDR3 comprises 15 residues. Recovered status applied to Cohort 3 donors who had two consecutive negative PCRs. It also applied to those with clearance or with symptom resolution. The method was immunoSEQ multiplex PCR; TCRdb's version includes in-frame clones alone and lacks a portion of them. In the table there are about 250,000 clones, about 87% of which are singletons. The V call is TRBV11-2, the J call TRBJ1-1, with a possible D match to TRBD1 (5 bases). The sample was PBMCs or T cells enriched from blood (not recorded which). The clonotype was recovered from a woman aged 45-60 years who had recovered from COVID-19. CDR3 amino acids: CASSRSRGFDTEAFF. As DNA, the CDR3 is TGTGCCAGCAGCCGCTCTAGGGGTTTTGACACTGAAGCTTTCTTT.